Sequencing of this T cell receptor beta chain was carried out in a study of T cell responses to AZD1222 COVID-19 vaccine. Study conclusions and caveats: After the peak T cell response, and only then, were repertoires sampled. Only a handful of AZD1222 recipients, several in all, had baseline seropositivity.

As to this clone: The antigen is not known.

Germline V gene lookup returns CDR1 MGHDK and CDR2 SYGVNS. With 0 bases removed from V and 8 bases from J, the gap between germline ends came to 10 bases. The CDR3 runs to 13 residues. The method was immunoSEQ multiplex PCR; TCRdb's version includes in-frame clones alone and lacks a portion of them. The sample gives about 150,000 clones, roughly 90% of which show up once; around 3.3% is in the top ten. This material consisted of peripheral blood, taken 28 days after the second AZD1222 dose. The clonotype comes from an adult who received the AZD1222 COVID-19 vaccine. The gene calls are TRBV25-1 and TRBJ1-2; the D is unclear. CDR3 nucleotide sequence: TGTGCCAGCAGTGAATACAGGACTGAAGGCTACACCTTC. It translates to CASSEYRTEGYTF.